This TCR beta chain was identified in a study of blood T cells in healthy people across ages. Samples had at least 6.5 million PBMCs isolated from them. This clonotype was observed many times. What it binds is not known. Next came a second PCR, run for about 6 to 12 cycles, which used a sample-barcoded 5' primer along with a J-beta primer mix. The template-switch adaptor, which had 12 random nucleotides, put a tag on each cDNA molecule. The study obtained at least 2.5 million CDR3-containing paired-end reads from every sample. TCRdb processed the 5' RACE reads anew with MiXCR; each CDR3 protein has one entry. The profile shows around 650,000 distinct CDR3 sequences, approximately 40% of them singletons. Study-level points and caveats: Because sorting was not performed, PBMCs prevented conclusive naive versus antigen-experienced comparison.

Between the trimmed V and J ends, which lost 3 bases and 2 bases, there was a span of 4 bases. Germline V gene lookup returns CDR1 SQVTM and CDR2 ANQGSEA. The CDR3 has 11 amino acids. The source is a man older than 75 in good health. Specimen: blood. This chain links TRBV29-1 with TRBJ1-2, with D unclear. CDR3: CSVDGNYGYTF. The CDR3 DNA reads TGCAGCGTTGATGGCAACTATGGCTACACCTTC.